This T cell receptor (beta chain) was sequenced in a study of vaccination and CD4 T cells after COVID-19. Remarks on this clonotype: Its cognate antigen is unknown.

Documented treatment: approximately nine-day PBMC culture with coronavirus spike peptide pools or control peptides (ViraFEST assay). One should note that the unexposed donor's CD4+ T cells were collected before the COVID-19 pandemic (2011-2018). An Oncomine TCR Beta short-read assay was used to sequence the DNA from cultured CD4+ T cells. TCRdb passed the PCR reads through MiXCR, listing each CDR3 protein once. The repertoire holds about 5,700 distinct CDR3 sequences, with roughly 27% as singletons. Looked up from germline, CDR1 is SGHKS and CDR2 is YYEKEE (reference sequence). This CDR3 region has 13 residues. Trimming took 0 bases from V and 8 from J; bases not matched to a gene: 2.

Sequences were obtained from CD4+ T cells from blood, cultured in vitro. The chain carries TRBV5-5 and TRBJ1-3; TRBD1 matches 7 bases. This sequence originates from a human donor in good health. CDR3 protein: CASSLGQGDTIYF. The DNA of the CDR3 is TGTGCCAGCAGCTTGGGGCAGGGGGACACCATATATTTT.